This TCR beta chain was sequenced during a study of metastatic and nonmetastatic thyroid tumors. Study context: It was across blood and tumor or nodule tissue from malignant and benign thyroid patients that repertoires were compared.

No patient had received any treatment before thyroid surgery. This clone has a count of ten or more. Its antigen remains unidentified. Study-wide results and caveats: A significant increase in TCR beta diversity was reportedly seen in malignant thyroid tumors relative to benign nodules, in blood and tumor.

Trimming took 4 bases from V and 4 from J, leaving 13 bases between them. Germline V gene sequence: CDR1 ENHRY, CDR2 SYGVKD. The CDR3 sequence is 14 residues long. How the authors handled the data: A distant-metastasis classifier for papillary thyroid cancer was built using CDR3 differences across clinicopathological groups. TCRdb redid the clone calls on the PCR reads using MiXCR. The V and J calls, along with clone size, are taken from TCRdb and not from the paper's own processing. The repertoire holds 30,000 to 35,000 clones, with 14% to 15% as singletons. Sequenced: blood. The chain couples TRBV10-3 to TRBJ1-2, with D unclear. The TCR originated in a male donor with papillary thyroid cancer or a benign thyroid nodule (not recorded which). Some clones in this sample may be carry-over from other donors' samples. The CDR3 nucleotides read TGTGCCATCAGTGTGGATCAACCCGCCTATGGCTACACCTTC. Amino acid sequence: CAISVDQPAYGYTF.